Following are 11 T cell receptor beta chains from one sample sequenced in a study of CD8 T cells in Susac syndrome. RNA in amounts of about 0.5 to 1 ug was reverse transcribed with random hexamers. TCRdb recomputed calls from the immunoSEQ multiplex PCR reads with MiXCR, one row per CDR3 protein. The sample shows some 63,000 distinct CDR3 sequences, 94% of them seen only once. The specimen sequenced was CD8+ T cells from PBMCs. These receptors all stem from a human donor with multiple sclerosis.

J is TRBJ1-2 and V is TRBV4-3, with D possibly being TRBD1 (6 bases). CDR1 and CDR2 (germline): LGHNA, YSLEER. The CDR3 spans 18 residues. V shed 0 bases and J shed 6 bases, with 23 bases lying between them. The CDR3 DNA reads as TGCGCCAGCAGCCAAGATTACGGGGACGACAGGAGACAGCATGGCTACACCTTC. This translates into CASSQDYGDDRRQHGYTF.

The chain combines TRBV27 with TRBJ2-3; the D gene is possibly TRBD2 (5 bases). The length of the CDR3 is 11 residues. V lost 5 bases and J lost 5, with 5 bases in between. Germline loops: CDR1 MNHEY, CDR2 SMNVEV (reference sequence). DNA for the CDR3: TGTGCCAGCAGTCGGGGAGATACGCAGTATTTT. Its protein product is CASSRGDTQYF.

The table lists this clonotype with a few counts. The rearrangement uses TRBV28 and TRBJ2-7; D is possibly TRBD1 (5 bases). The CDR3 spans 13 residues. V lost 3 bases to trimming and J lost 0 bases, with 6 bases between them. Germline V lookup: CDR1 MDHEN, CDR2 SYDVKM. The CDR3 DNA reads as TGTGCCAGCAGTTTGACAGTCTCCTACGAGCAGTACTTC. Protein sequence: CASSLTVSYEQYF.

This CDR3 is CASSTNGALEAFF. The CDR3 nucleotides are TGTGCCAGCAGCACCAACGGCGCCCTCGAAGCTTTCTTT. The chain uses TRBV7-9 and TRBJ1-1; D uncertain. Germline lookup yields CDR1 SEHNR and CDR2 FQNEAQ (reference sequence). The CDR3 covers 13 residues. Trimming shortened V by 5 bases and J by 8 bases, and 15 bases separated the two germline ends.

CDR3 amino acids: CASSLGTSSIQYF. CDR3 sequence (DNA): TGTGCCAGCAGCCTCGGGACAAGTTCCATTCAGTACTTC. The chain employs TRBV5-4 and TRBJ2-4, with a possible D match to TRBD1 (6 bases). V lost 4 bases, J lost 9 bases, and 14 bases lay in between. The CDR3 consists of 13 residues. In germline, CDR1 is SGHNT, CDR2 YYREEE (reference sequence).

This clonotype was found once. The V call is TRBV15, the J call TRBJ2-1, with 10 bases lining up with TRBD2. Germline V gene sequence: CDR1 LNHNV, CDR2 YYDKDF (reference sequence). Unmatched junction bases numbered 6, after V lost 8 bases and J lost 5 bases. The CDR3 runs to 14 residues. CDR3 sequence: CATSSSGGDNEQFF. Here the CDR3 DNA reads TGTGCCACCTCCTCTAGCGGGGGAGACAATGAGCAGTTCTTC.

The CDR3 region is CASTGRDGYTADTQYF. The DNA of the CDR3 is TGTGCCAGCACAGGTCGGGACGGCTATACAGCAGATACGCAGTATTTT. The V call is TRBV18, the J call TRBJ2-3; D tentatively fits TRBD1 or TRBD2 (5 bases each). The CDR3 is made up of 16 amino acids. The germline V gene has CDR1 KGHSH and CDR2 LQKENI. Trimming removed 8 bases at V and 4 bases at J, with 22 bases between.

This clonotype was observed once. The junction departs from the called germline gene at one end, perhaps through a read error. The gene calls are TRBV6-5 and TRBJ1-1; 9 positions agree with TRBD1. Germline values: CDR1 MNHEY, CDR2 SVGAGI. This CDR3 is built from 9 residues. The CDR3 protein is CASGDRAYF. CDR3 bases: TGTGCCAGCGGGGACAGGGCATACTTT.

The V gene is TRBV24-1, the J gene TRBJ1-1; perhaps TRBD1 as D (5 bases). The CDR3 contains 13 residues. Trimming stripped 12 bases from V and 5 bases from J, with 18 bases between. In germline, CDR1 is KGHDR, CDR2 SFDVKD. In DNA form, the CDR3 reads TGTGCCTCCCAGGTGTGGGGCGCGACTGAAGCTTTCTTT. Translation: CASQVWGATEAFF.

The chain is built from TRBV20-1 and TRBJ1-2; D uncertain. The CDR3 has 13 amino acids. CDR1 is DFQATT and CDR2 is SNEGSKA in the germline V gene (reference sequence). Trimming took off 0 bases at V and 4 bases at J, with 9 bases between the two ends. This chain's CDR3 is CSARERSVYGYTF. The CDR3 DNA follows: TGCAGTGCTAGAGAGAGGTCAGTCTATGGCTACACCTTC.

The chain carries TRBV20-1 and TRBJ1-5; D possibly corresponds to TRBD1 (6 bases). Germline CDR1 is DFQATT and CDR2 is SNEGSKA (reference sequence). Trimming pared 1 base from V and 0 bases from J, leaving 19 bases between. This CDR3 has 18 amino acids. As DNA, the CDR3 is TGCAGTGCTAGAGGAACCTTCCAGGGGAGGTATAGCAATCAGCCCCAGCATTTT. This codes for CSARGTFQGRYSNQPQHF.